This T cell receptor beta chain comes out of a study of blood T cell repertoires in COVID-19. Study summary: Acute-phase and convalescent COVID-19 samples originated in the United States, Italy and Spain.

The germline V gene encodes CDR1 MGHRA and CDR2 YSYEKL. V dropped 2 bases and J dropped 7; count of bases not matched to a gene: 6. This CDR3 contains 14 residues. In the original analysis: Nucleated cell number was recorded as an estimate derived from reference gene primer amplification. TCRdb's table, derived via immunoSEQ multiplex PCR, lists solely in-frame clones and lacks some. Clone size and the V and J calls come from that table; the DNA yielded D and trimming. The data hold 200,000 to 250,000 clones, with 70% to 90% observed a single time. Living in 24 US areas, the participants were between roughly 18 and 89 years of age.

This TCR was recovered from a man aged 25-40 years who had recovered from COVID-19. The source material was PBMCs or T cells enriched from blood (not recorded which). This chain links TRBV4-1 with TRBJ1-1; 8 bases agree with TRBD1. The CDR3 protein is CASSQTGQGVEAFF. Written as DNA, the CDR3 is TGCGCCAGCAGCCAAACCGGACAGGGAGTTGAAGCTTTCTTT.